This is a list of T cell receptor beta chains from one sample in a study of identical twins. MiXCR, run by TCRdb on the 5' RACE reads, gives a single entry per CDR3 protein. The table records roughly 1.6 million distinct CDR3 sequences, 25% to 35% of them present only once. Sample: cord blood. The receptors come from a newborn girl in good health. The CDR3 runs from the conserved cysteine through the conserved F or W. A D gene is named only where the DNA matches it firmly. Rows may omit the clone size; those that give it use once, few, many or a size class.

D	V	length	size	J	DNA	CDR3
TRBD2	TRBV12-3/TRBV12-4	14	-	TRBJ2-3	TGTGCCAGCAGCCTCCTAGCGGTCACAGATACGCAGTATTTT	CASSLLAVTDTQYF
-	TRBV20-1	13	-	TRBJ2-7	TGCAGTGCTAGCCTGACAAGGTCCTACGAGCAGTACTTC	CSASLTRSYEQYF
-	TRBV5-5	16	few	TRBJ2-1	TGTGCCAGCAGTTCAGATTACCCTCTCTCCTACAATGAGCAGTTCTTC	CASSSDYPLSYNEQFF
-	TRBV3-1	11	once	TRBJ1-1	TGTGCCGGCAGCCAAAGGATGACAGCTTTCTTT	CAGSQRMTAFF
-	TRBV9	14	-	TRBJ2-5	TGTGCCAGCAGCGCGCACGCCCAGGAGGGTGAGCAGTACTTC	CASSAHAQEGEQYF
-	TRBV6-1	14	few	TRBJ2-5	TGTGCCACCTTACGGTACCATCATGGAGAGACCCAGTACTTC	CATLRYHHGETQYF
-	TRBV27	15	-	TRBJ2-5	TGTGCCAGCAGTTTGGCCAGGGGCGCCTACAATGAGCAGTACTTC	CASSLARGAYNEQYF
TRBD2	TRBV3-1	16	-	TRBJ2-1	TGTGCCAGCAGCCCCACGACTAGCGGGAGGGCCAATGAGCAGTTCTTC	CASSPTTSGRANEQFF
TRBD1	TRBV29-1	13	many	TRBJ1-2	TGCAGCGTATCACGACAGGGGGCCTATGGCTACACCTTC	CSVSRQGAYGYTF
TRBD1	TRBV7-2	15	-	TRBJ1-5	TGTGCCAGCAGCTGGACGACAGGGGGCAATCAGCCCCAGCATTTT	CASSWTTGGNQPQHF
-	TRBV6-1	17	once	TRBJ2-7	TGTGCCAGCAGTAAAATCTACAGGGAGAGATCCTACAATGAGCAGTACTTC	CASSKIYRERSYNEQYF
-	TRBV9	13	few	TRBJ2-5	TGTGCCAGCAGCGTACTAGAAGGGGAGACCCAGTACTTC	CASSVLEGETQYF
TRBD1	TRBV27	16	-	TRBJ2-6	TGTGCCAGCAGTGCCACAGGGGGCTCTGGGGCCAACGTCCTGACTTTC	CASSATGGSGANVLTF
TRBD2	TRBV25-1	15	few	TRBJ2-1	TGTGCCAGCACCCCGGGACTAGCGGACTACAATGAGCAGTTCTTC	CASTPGLADYNEQFF
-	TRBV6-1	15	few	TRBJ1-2	TGTGCCAGCACCTATGGGACGGATCGTGATTATGGCTACACCTTC	CASTYGTDRDYGYTF
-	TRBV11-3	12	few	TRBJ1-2	TGTGCCAGCAGCCCTACAGGGTGGGGCTACACCTTC	CASSPTGWGYTF
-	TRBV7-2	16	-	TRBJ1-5	TGTGCCAGCAGCTTATCGGGGAGAGGTAAAATTCAGCCCCAGCATTTT	CASSLSGRGKIQPQHF
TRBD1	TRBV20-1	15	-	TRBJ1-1	TGCAGTGTTGCGCGCAGGGGGCGTAGGCACACTGAAGCTTTCTTT	CSVARRGRRHTEAFF
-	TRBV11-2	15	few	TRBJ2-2	TGTGCCAGCAGACTGGGGGGCCCCAACACCGGGGAGCTGTTTTTT	CASRLGGPNTGELFF
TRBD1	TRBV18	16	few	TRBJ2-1	TGTGCCAGCTTACAGGACAGGGTAAGGTCCTACAATGAGCAGTTCTTC	CASLQDRVRSYNEQFF
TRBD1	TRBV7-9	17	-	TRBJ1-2	TGTGCCAGCAGCTTCCCTCCGATGGGCAGGACAGGCTATGGCTACACCTTC	CASSFPPMGRTGYGYTF
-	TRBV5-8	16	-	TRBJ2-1	TGTGCCAGCAGCTTGTGGCAAGGCAGCTCCTACAATGAGCAGTTCTTC	CASSLWQGSSYNEQFF
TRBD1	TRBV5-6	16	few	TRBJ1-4	TGTGCCAGCAGCATAGGACAGGGCCTTATTCGAGAAAAACTGTTTTTT	CASSIGQGLIREKLFF
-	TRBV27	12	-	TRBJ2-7	TGTGCCAGCAGGCCAACAGGGCACGAGCAGTACTTC	CASRPTGHEQYF
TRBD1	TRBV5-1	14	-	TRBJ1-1	TGCCCCAGCAGCTTGCACAGGGGGAACACTGAAGCTTTCTTT	CPSSLHRGNTEAFF
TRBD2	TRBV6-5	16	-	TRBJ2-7	TGTGCCAGCAGTTACTCGGCGCGGGGGGACTTCTACGAGCAGTACTTC	CASSYSARGDFYEQYF
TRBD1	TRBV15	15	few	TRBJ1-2	TGTGCCACCAGCAGTGGGATTGACAGGGCCTATGGCTACACCTTC	CATSSGIDRAYGYTF
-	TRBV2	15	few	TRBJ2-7	TGTGCCAGCAGTGTGCCCGGGAGACGGGTTTACGAGCAGTACTTC	CASSVPGRRVYEQYF
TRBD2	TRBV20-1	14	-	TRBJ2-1	TGCAGTGCTAGCCGGACTAGCCTGACCAATGAGCAGTTCTTC	CSASRTSLTNEQFF
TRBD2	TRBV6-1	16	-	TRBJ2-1	TGTGCCAGCAGTGAAGCCCCGGGGGGTTCCTACAATGAGCAGTTCTTC	CASSEAPGGSYNEQFF
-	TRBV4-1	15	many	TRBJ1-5	TGCGCCAGCAGCCAACAGGGGTATAGCAATCAGCCCCAGCATTTT	CASSQQGYSNQPQHF
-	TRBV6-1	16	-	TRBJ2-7	TGTGCCAGCAGTGAAGAAAGGGAGGACGCCTTCTACGAGCAGTACTTC	CASSEEREDAFYEQYF
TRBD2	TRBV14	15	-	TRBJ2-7	TGTGCCAGCAGCCAAGCTAGCGGGAGTGTCTACGCGCAGTACTTC	CASSQASGSVYAQYF
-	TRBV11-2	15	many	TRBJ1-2	TGTGCCAGCAGCCCGCGCAGGGCCCCTAACTATGGCTACACCTTC	CASSPRRAPNYGYTF
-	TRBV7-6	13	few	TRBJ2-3	TGTGCCAGCAGCGACCGGAACACAGATACGCAGTATTTT	CASSDRNTDTQYF
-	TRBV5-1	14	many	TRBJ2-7	TGCGCCAGCAGCTTGTCTCTAGTCTACTACGAGCAGTACTTC	CASSLSLVYYEQYF
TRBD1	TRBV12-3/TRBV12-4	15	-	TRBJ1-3	TGTGCCAGCAGTTCGGGACAGTTTTCTGGAAACACCATATATTTT	CASSSGQFSGNTIYF
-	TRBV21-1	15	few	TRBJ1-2	TGTGCCAGCAGCAAAGGGGTAGGGATTGATGATGGCTACACCTTC	CASSKGVGIDDGYTF
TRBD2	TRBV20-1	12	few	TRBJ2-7	TGCAGTGCTATGCCTAGCGGCTACGAGCAGTACTTC	CSAMPSGYEQYF
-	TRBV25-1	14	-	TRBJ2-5	TGTGCCAGCAGTGAAACGAGGCAGGGAGAGACCCAGTACTTC	CASSETRQGETQYF
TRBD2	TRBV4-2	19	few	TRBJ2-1	TGTGCCAGCAGCCAAGCTCCCGCCCCGTTAGCGGGAGGTTTCAATGAGCAGTTCTTC	CASSQAPAPLAGGFNEQFF
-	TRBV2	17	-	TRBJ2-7	TGTGCCAGCAGTGAAGCGACGTATGGACAGACCTACTACGAGCAGTACTTC	CASSEATYGQTYYEQYF
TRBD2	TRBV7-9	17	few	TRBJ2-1	TGTGCCAGCAGCCCGTGGACGGGACTAGCGCCTTACAATGAGCAGTTCTTC	CASSPWTGLAPYNEQFF
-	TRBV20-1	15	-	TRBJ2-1	TGCAGTGCTAGAGATAGCCCTCTAGTGCCGAATGAGCAGTTCTTC	CSARDSPLVPNEQFF
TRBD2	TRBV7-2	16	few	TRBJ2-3	TGTGCCAGCAGCTTAGCTTATGGGACTACCACAGATACGCAGTATTTT	CASSLAYGTTTDTQYF
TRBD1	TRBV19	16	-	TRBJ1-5	TGTGCCAGTAGTACCCGGCGACAGGGCAGGACTCAGCCCCAGCATTTT	CASSTRRQGRTQPQHF